A single sample gave rise to the 12 T cell receptor beta chains below, sequenced in a study of vaccination and CD4 T cells after COVID-19. The antigens of these receptors remain unknown. The treatment is: approximately 9-day PBMC culture with coronavirus spike peptide pools or control peptides (ViraFEST assay). Scientists ran DNA taken from cultured CD4+ T cells through the Oncomine TCR Beta short-read assay for sequencing. One entry per CDR3 protein, called by TCRdb with MiXCR from the PCR reads. The sample has about 4,000 distinct CDR3 sequences; 40% to 55% are singletons. The sequenced material came from CD4+ T cells from blood, cultured in vitro. The receptors stem from a human donor who had recovered from COVID-19.

The chain recombines TRBV5-4 with TRBJ1-2; D call uncertain. Germline CDR1 SGHNT, CDR2 YYREEE (reference sequence). The CDR3 runs 12 residues. Trimming pared 1 base from V and 8 bases from J, leaving 9 bases between. CDR3 in DNA: TGTGCCAGCAGCTTGCCGAGGTTCGGCTACACCTTC. Its translation: CASSLPRFGYTF.

The rearrangement links TRBV12-3 or TRBV12-4 to TRBJ1-3, with no clear D. The CDR3 is made up of 14 amino acids. Trimming stripped 6 bases from V and 0 bases from J, with 9 bases between. As DNA, the CDR3 is TGTGCCAGCAGCCGGGCTTACTCTGGAAACACCATATATTTT. Translation gives CASSRAYSGNTIYF.

This clonotype was seen more than once but under ten times. The chain couples TRBV2 to TRBJ1-1; tentative D call: TRBD1 (5 bases). Germline V CDR1 and CDR2: SNHLY, FYNNEI. Trimming removed 11 bases from V and 4 bases from J, with 32 bases in between. The CDR3 covers 18 residues. CDR3 nucleotides: TGTGCCGGCGAATACGCCCCCGGGACGCCAACTCTGATCACTGAAGCTTTCTTT. Residues: CAGEYAPGTPTLITEAFF.

In this sample, this clonotype turned up a few times. The chain has TRBV5-4 and TRBJ1-2; D is uncertain. V was trimmed by 0 bases and J by 7 bases, leaving 10 bases between them. Per germline, CDR1 SGHNT and CDR2 YYREEE (reference sequence). The CDR3 has 13 residues. CDR3 in DNA: TGTGCCAGCAGCTTGGTGGAGCTTCCTGGCTACACCTTC. It translates to CASSLVELPGYTF. Complete variable domain (other parts from reference TRBV5-4 and TRBJ1-2): ETGVTQSPTHLIKTRGQQVTLRCSSQSGHNTVSWYQQALGQGPQFIFQYYREEENGRGNFPPRFSGLQFPNYSSELNVNALELDDSALYLCASSLVELPGYTFGSGTRLTVV.

This sequence joins TRBV5-1 and TRBJ2-5, with 7 bases identical to TRBD1. Germline CDR1 reads SGHRS; CDR2 reads YFSETQ. CDR3 length: 15 amino acids. Trimming cost V 4 bases and J 0 bases; bases outside gene matches: 6. CDR3 in amino acids: CASSLGTAYQETQYF. CDR3 coding DNA: TGCGCCAGCAGCCTGGGGACAGCTTACCAAGAGACCCAGTACTTC.

This chain uses TRBV6-5 with TRBJ2-1; no firm D call. CDR1 MNHEY and CDR2 SVGAGI come from the germline V gene. V lost 0 bases and J 0 bases, leaving 9 bases between the germline ends. The CDR3 length is 16 residues. The CDR3 is CASSYSLTNSYNEQFF. The CDR3 DNA reads as TGTGCCAGCAGTTACTCCCTTACCAACTCCTACAATGAGCAGTTCTTC.

CDR3 DNA: TGTGCCAGCAGCTTGGGGGGTTTGACAGGGGGAGCGTACACTGAAGCTTTCTTT. Translated, it gives CASSLGGLTGGAYTEAFF. This chain joins TRBV5-4 and TRBJ1-1; 9 bases are a match to TRBD1. This CDR3 contains 18 residues. Germline V gene sequence: CDR1 SGHNT, CDR2 YYREEE (reference sequence). V was clipped by 0 bases and J by 3 bases; unmatched bases: 12.

This clonotype was recorded once. A much larger clone lies one base from this, so it may be a read error. V usage is TRBV11-3 and J usage is TRBJ1-1; possibly TRBD1 for D (6 bases). The V end lost 5 bases, the J end lost 4 bases, and 11 bases lay between the germline ends. The CDR3 has 13 residues. Germline values: CDR1 SGHNT, CDR2 YENEEA. Written as DNA, the CDR3 is TGTGCCAGCAGCGGGGGGCGGAGCACTGAAGCTTTCTTT. Residues: CASSGGRSTEAFF.

This sequence joins TRBV11-1 and TRBJ2-2, with D hard to call. Germline assignment: CDR1 SGHAT and CDR2 FQDESV (reference sequence). The CDR3 sequence is 15 residues long. V was cut by 2 bases and J by 4 bases, with 11 bases left in between. The CDR3 nucleotides read TGTGCCAGCAGCTTACTAGGGCCGAGCACCGGGGAGCTGTTTTTT. Its translation is CASSLLGPSTGELFF.

The table lists this clonotype with a few counts. The rearrangement uses TRBV18 and TRBJ1-1; TRBD1 matches 8 bases. Per the germline V gene, CDR1 is KGHSH and CDR2 is LQKENI. CDR3 size: 16 residues. J was trimmed by 5 bases and V by 4 bases; bases with no gene match: 12. CDR3 coding DNA: TGTGCCAGCTCACGGGGGACCGTACAGGGGGAAACTGAAGCTTTCTTT. Encoded protein: CASSRGTVQGETEAFF.

This clonotype was picked up a small number of times. V usage is TRBV7-2 and J usage is TRBJ2-5; D unclear. Trimming stripped 4 bases from V and 0 bases from J, with 6 bases between. Germline CDR1 and CDR2: SGHTA and FQGNSA. CDR3 length: 13 residues. The CDR3 protein is CASSSLYQETQYF. The CDR3 nucleotides are TGTGCCAGCAGCTCCCTGTACCAAGAGACCCAGTACTTC.

This clonotype was counted between two and nine times. The J gene is TRBJ1-1, the V gene TRBV7-3; TRBD1 is a possible D gene (5 bases). V dropped 5 bases and J dropped 0 bases, with 7 bases sitting between them. Germline V gene lookup returns CDR1 SGHTA and CDR2 FQGTGA. This CDR3 region has 13 residues. CDR3 residues: CASSLTVNTEAFF. The CDR3 DNA reads TGTGCCAGCAGCCTGACAGTGAACACTGAAGCTTTCTTT.